This TCR beta chain was captured by sequencing in a study of cytomegalovirus exposure and HLA in healthy donors. Study overall: Among about 179 million T cells, an earlier analysis found 95 million to 140 million unique TCR beta sequences.

The primer mix had 60 Vbeta and 13 Jbeta primers. Libraries were prepared by immunoSEQ multiplex PCR; TCRdb keeps only in-frame clonotypes and omits some of them. The sample has over 150,000 clones, 60% to 80% seen once. V dropped 8 bases and J dropped 4; count of bases not matched to a gene: 13. The CDR3 consists of 14 residues. Germline V gene sequence: CDR1 SQVTM, CDR2 ANQGSEA. Study conclusions and caveats: Being indistinguishable, some V segments were excluded, TRBV6-2 and TRBV6-3 among them. Earlier findings revealed that most TCR beta V segments proved productive either about 87% or about 30% of the time.

This clone occurred a few times. The target antigen is unknown. V and J are TRBV29-1 and TRBJ1-2; TRBD1 aligns across 7 bases. The TCR sequence derives from a woman between 18 and 29 years old in good health and CMV-seronegative. The sequenced sample consisted of PBMCs. In nucleotides, the CDR3 is TGCAGCTCAGACACAGGGGAGGAAGGCTATGGCTACACCTTC. It encodes CSSDTGEEGYGYTF.